These T cell receptor beta chains were read from a single sample in a study of Tregs in tolerant kidney transplant recipients. Profiling relied on immunoSEQ multiplex PCR, and the TCRdb table lists in-frame clones only, not all of them. This sample has under 95,000 clones, with roughly 90% found just once. This material consisted of Tregs from blood, taken before the transplant. The receptors here all came from a human donor who received a combined kidney and bone marrow transplant. The CDR3 runs from the conserved cysteine through the conserved F or W. The order of the fields is J gene, clone size, D gene, V gene, CDR3 DNA, CDR3 protein. The D gene is left open where the match is weak. Size is omitted from some rows. Given values are once, few, many or a class for expanded clones.

J: TRBJ2-6; size: .; D: .; V: TRBV29-1; DNA: TGCAGCGTTGAAGGGCATGGGGTTGGTGGGGCCAACGTCCTGACTTTC; CDR3: CSVEGHGVGGANVLTF
J: TRBJ2-1; size: .; D: .; V: TRBV30; DNA: TGTGCCTGGGGGAGCCGGGGGGAGCAGTTCTTC; CDR3: CAWGSRGEQFF
J: TRBJ2-2; size: .; D: TRBD2; V: TRBV28; DNA: TGTGCCAGCCGGGGAGGGATGGGCACCGGGGAGCTGTTTTTT; CDR3: CASRGGMGTGELFF
J: TRBJ1-2; size: once; D: .; V: TRBV27; DNA: TGTGCCAGCAGTTCACGACAGACCGGCTACACCTTC; CDR3: CASSSRQTGYTF
J: TRBJ2-5; size: .; D: TRBD2; V: TRBV14; DNA: TGTGCCAGCAGCCAAGATGGGCGGGAGCAAGAGACCCAGTACTTC; CDR3: CASSQDGREQETQYF
J: TRBJ1-1; size: .; D: .; V: TRBV28; DNA: TGTGCCAGCAGGTCCCAGGGGCGGGATGAAGCTTTCTTT; CDR3: CASRSQGRDEAFF
J: TRBJ2-1; size: .; D: TRBD2; V: TRBV7-3; DNA: TGTGCCAGCAGCGGGACTAGCGGGGCGAGCTCCTACAATGAGCAGTTCTTC; CDR3: CASSGTSGASSYNEQFF
J: TRBJ2-7; size: .; D: TRBD2; V: TRBV7-9; DNA: TGTGCCAGCCAGGGGACTAGCGGGAGCTCCTACGAGCAGTACTTC; CDR3: CASQGTSGSSYEQYF
J: TRBJ1-4; size: .; D: .; V: TRBV10-3; DNA: TGTGCCATCAGTGACTCGGATACTAATGAAAAACTGTTTTTT; CDR3: CAISDSDTNEKLFF
J: TRBJ1-5; size: few; D: TRBD1; V: TRBV7-2; DNA: TGTGCCAGCAGCATCGAGACAGGGCCCAATCAGCCCCAGCATTTT; CDR3: CASSIETGPNQPQHF
J: TRBJ2-5; size: .; D: .; V: TRBV28; DNA: TGTGCCAGCAGGCCGACGGTTCAAGAGACCCAGTACTTC; CDR3: CASRPTVQETQYF
J: TRBJ1-5; size: once; D: TRBD1; V: TRBV19; DNA: TGTGCCAGTAGTGCCCTTGAGGGGGCGAGTCAGCCCCAGCATTTT; CDR3: CASSALEGASQPQHF
J: TRBJ1-3; size: .; D: .; V: TRBV2; DNA: TGTGCCATACCCTGGGGTCCCTCTGGAAACACCATATATTTT; CDR3: CAIPWGPSGNTIYF
J: TRBJ2-1; size: .; D: .; V: TRBV30; DNA: TGTGCCTGGAGTCTCTCCTACAATGAGCAGTTCTTC; CDR3: CAWSLSYNEQFF